Listed here are 32 T cell receptor beta chains from one sample, sequenced in a study of blood T cell repertoires in COVID-19. Profiling relied on immunoSEQ multiplex PCR, and the TCRdb table lists in-frame clones only, not all of them. Here the sample spans tens of thousands of clones, about 90% being singletons. Material for sequencing was peripheral blood. Every receptor here comes from a man aged 45 to 65 with acute or convalescent COVID-19.

The chain uses TRBV6-5 and TRBJ2-3, with 10 positions matching TRBD1. The germline V gene has CDR1 MNHEY and CDR2 SVGAGI. Trimming took 10 bases from V and 3 from J; bases not matched to a gene: 4. CDR3 length equals 13 residues. Here the CDR3 reads CATRDRGTDTQYF. CDR3 DNA sequence: TGTGCCACCCGGGACAGGGGAACAGATACGCAGTATTTT.

In its sample, this clone was seen once. The V call is TRBV19, the J call TRBJ2-7; 10 bases map to TRBD1. V trimming: 5 bases; J trimming: 3 bases; junction bases outside the gene matches: 10. Germline assignment: CDR1 LNHDA and CDR2 SQIVND (reference sequence). The CDR3 length is 16 residues. Here the CDR3 DNA reads TGTGCCAGTAGTCCGGGGAGGGGACAGGGGATCTACGAGCAGTACTTC. Its translation: CASSPGRGQGIYEQYF.

This CDR3 reads CASSDPAGADSPLHF. The CDR3 nucleotides are TGTGCCAGCAGTGACCCGGCTGGCGCGGATTCACCCCTCCACTTT. This chain connects TRBV6-4 to TRBJ1-6; D unresolved. Germline V gene lookup returns CDR1 MRHNA and CDR2 SNTAGT. Between the trimmed V and J ends, which lost 2 bases and 8 bases, there was a span of 13 bases. This CDR3 has 15 residues.

The chain carries TRBV11-2 and TRBJ2-3; D might be TRBD2 (6 bases). This CDR3 spans 14 amino acids. Trimming shortened V by 6 bases and J by 4 bases, and 14 bases separated the two germline ends. Germline CDR1 and CDR2: SGHAT and FQNNGV. The CDR3 spells CASSLGSSADTQYF. In nucleotides, the CDR3 is TGTGCCAGCAGTCTAGGGTCTAGCGCAGATACGCAGTATTTT.

The V gene is TRBV5-1, the J gene TRBJ2-1; 12 positions match TRBD1. Germline V gene sequence: CDR1 SGHRS, CDR2 YFSETQ. The V segment lost 4 bases and the J segment 8 bases; nucleotides outside the gene matches: 7. This CDR3 comprises 15 residues. CDR3 protein: CASSGGTGGSDEQFF. The CDR3 DNA sequence: TGCGCCAGCAGCGGAGGGACAGGGGGCTCGGATGAGCAGTTCTTC.

The J gene is TRBJ1-1, the V gene TRBV6-5, with TRBD1 identical over 8 bases. Trimming at V came to 5 bases and at J to 4 bases, leaving 6 bases not matched to a gene. The CDR3 spans 14 residues. Germline assignment: CDR1 MNHEY and CDR2 SVGAGI. CDR3 DNA: TGTGCCAGCAGTCACAGGGGGGAGAGCACTGAAGCTTTCTTT. It specifies CASSHRGESTEAFF.

This clone was seen just once. The chain links TRBV7-2 to TRBJ2-5; D remains unclear. The CDR3 contains 15 residues. Germline lookup yields CDR1 SGHTA and CDR2 FQGNSA. The germline V and J ends were trimmed by 6 bases and 5 bases, with 19 bases remaining between them. CDR3: CASSSRVLFGETQYF. The CDR3 region has the DNA TGTGCCAGCAGTAGCCGAGTCCTATTCGGGGAGACCCAGTACTTC.

The chain joins TRBV24-1 to TRBJ2-5; D remains unclear. CDR1 KGHDR and CDR2 SFDVKD come from the germline V gene. V was shortened by 3 bases and J by 5 bases, with 3 bases between the two germline ends. The CDR3 extends over 11 amino acids. The CDR3 sequence: CATSDLETQYF. Here the CDR3 DNA reads TGTGCCACCAGTGATCTGGAGACCCAGTACTTC.

The chain links TRBV12-5 to TRBJ2-3; perhaps TRBD2 as D (6 bases). The CDR3 length is 16 residues. Germline lookup yields CDR1 LGHNT and CDR2 FRNRAP. The germline V and J ends were trimmed by 1 base and 0 bases, with 11 bases remaining between them. The CDR3 is CASGLAGRASTDTQYF. The DNA for the CDR3 is TGTGCTAGTGGTTTGGCCGGGAGAGCTAGCACAGATACGCAGTATTTT.

The rearrangement links TRBV19 to TRBJ1-1; no clear D. This CDR3 region has 13 residues. From germline, CDR1 is LNHDA and CDR2 SQIVND (reference sequence). Trimming cost V 7 bases and J 3 bases, with 12 bases left between them. CDR3 protein: CASTPRVYTEAFF. The CDR3 DNA reads TGTGCCAGTACCCCACGGGTTTACACTGAAGCTTTCTTT.

This sequence joins TRBV15 and TRBJ1-1; 8 positions match TRBD1. Germline CDR1 reads LNHNV; CDR2 reads YYDKDF (reference sequence). The CDR3 loop spans 15 amino acids. Trimming at V came to 3 bases and at J to 4 bases, leaving 7 bases not matched to a gene. The CDR3 spells CATSRNMDRVTEAFF. The CDR3 region has the DNA TGTGCCACCAGCAGGAACATGGACAGGGTCACTGAAGCTTTCTTT.

The V gene is TRBV11-3, the J gene TRBJ1-1; 7 bases agree with TRBD1. The germline CDR1 and CDR2 sequences are SGHNT and YENEEA. The CDR3 has 12 residues. The ends lost 5 bases at V and 8 bases at J; junction bases unmatched: 5. The CDR3 here is CASSIGQAEAFF. The CDR3 nucleotides are TGTGCCAGCAGCATCGGACAGGCCGAAGCTTTCTTT.

J is TRBJ2-1 and V is TRBV29-1; D unresolved. V was pared by 4 bases and J by 4 bases, with 11 bases between. Germline V gene data show CDR1 as SQVTM and CDR2 as ANQGSEA. This CDR3 has 13 amino acids. In DNA form, the CDR3 reads TGCAGCGTTGGTCGGCAGGCATACAATGAGCAGTTCTTC. The encoded protein is CSVGRQAYNEQFF.

The V and J genes are TRBV9 and TRBJ2-5; 7 nucleotides match TRBD2. This CDR3 comprises 15 residues. Germline V lookup: CDR1 SGDLS, CDR2 YYNGEE. After removal of 0 bases from V and 3 bases from J, the junction contained 5 bases not matched to a gene. Here the CDR3 DNA reads TGTGCCAGCAGCGTAGGCATAAGCGGGAAAGAGACCCAGTACTTC. Its protein is CASSVGISGKETQYF.

The chain combines TRBV5-6 with TRBJ1-4, with 7 bases identical to TRBD1. Germline assignment: CDR1 SGHDT and CDR2 YYEEEE. The V segment lost 4 bases and the J segment 7 bases; nucleotides outside the gene matches: 7. This CDR3 comprises 14 residues. CDR3 DNA sequence: TGTGCCAGCAGCCAAAGGGGGCTTAGTGAAAAACTGTTTTTT. Amino acids: CASSQRGLSEKLFF. The full variable domain, its missing parts supplied by reference TRBV5-6 and TRBJ1-4, is DAGVTQSPTHLIKTRGQQVTLRCSPKSGHDTVSWYQQALGQGPQFIFQYYEEEERQRGNFPDRFSGHQFPNYSSELNVNALLLGDSALYLCASSQRGLSEKLFFGSGTQLSVL.

This chain connects TRBV6-5 to TRBJ1-1, with D tentatively TRBD1 (5 bases). Germline CDR1 and CDR2: MNHEY and SVGAGI. This CDR3 has 13 residues. Trimming removed 4 bases at V and 6 bases at J, with 12 bases between. The CDR3 region has the DNA TGTGCCAGCAGTTCACAGGCGGCCTCTGAAGCTTTCTTT. This gives the protein CASSSQAASEAFF.

This clone was picked up one time. The chain carries TRBV4-3 and TRBJ2-1; D is unresolved. The CDR3 sequence is 14 residues long. V dropped 1 base and J dropped 10 bases, with 14 bases sitting between them. Per the germline V gene, CDR1 is LGHNA and CDR2 is YSLEER. CDR3 DNA sequence: TGCGCCAGCAGCCAAGGATCGGTATCAAAGGAGCAGTTCTTC. This codes for CASSQGSVSKEQFF.

V is TRBV9 and J is TRBJ2-4; tentative D call: TRBD2 (5 bases). This CDR3 spans 13 amino acids. CDR1 is SGDLS, CDR2 YYNGEE, per germline. V was trimmed by 0 bases and J by 8 bases, leaving 9 bases between them. The CDR3 reads CASSVEGSYIQYF. CDR3 nucleotide sequence: TGTGCCAGCAGCGTAGAAGGGAGCTACATTCAGTACTTC.

The chain couples TRBV24-1 to TRBJ2-3; 10 bases map to TRBD1. Germline CDR1 is KGHDR and CDR2 is SFDVKD. With V trimmed by 2 bases and J by 5 bases, 6 bases remained unmatched. This CDR3 is built from 16 residues. CDR3 sequence (DNA): TGTGCCACCAGTGATTCCGGGACAGGGGTTGGAGATACGCAGTATTTT. Its translation: CATSDSGTGVGDTQYF.

CDR3 loop: CASSFSIDRADYGYTF. For the CDR3, the DNA is TGTGCCAGCAGTTTTTCAATCGACAGGGCAGACTATGGCTACACCTTC. This chain links TRBV27 with TRBJ1-2; 7 nucleotides match TRBD1. Unmatched junction bases numbered 10, after V lost 3 bases and J lost 3 bases. Per the germline V gene, CDR1 is MNHEY and CDR2 is SMNVEV (reference sequence). The CDR3 consists of 16 residues.

The chain links TRBV19 to TRBJ2-1, with TRBD2 matching over 12 bases. The ends lost 7 bases at V and 2 bases at J; junction bases unmatched: 9. CDR3 length: 17 amino acids. Germline loops: CDR1 LNHDA, CDR2 SQIVND (reference sequence). Here the CDR3 reads CASTLAGGPRTYNEQFF. The CDR3 DNA reads TGTGCCAGTACCCTAGCGGGAGGGCCAAGGACCTACAATGAGCAGTTCTTC.

This clone appeared once. J is TRBJ2-1 and V is TRBV4-1; 13 bases line up with TRBD2. Germline V gene lookup returns CDR1 MGHRA and CDR2 YSYEKL. The V segment lost 0 bases and the J segment 0 bases; nucleotides outside the gene matches: 14. The CDR3 runs 22 residues. As DNA, the CDR3 is TGCGCCAGCAGCCAAGATCAAATCCCGGGACTAGCGGGACGGAGCTCCTACAATGAGCAGTTCTTC. It encodes CASSQDQIPGLAGRSSYNEQFF.

This clone was seen more than once but under ten times. The CDR3 loop is CASSLPQGAAGQPQHF. CDR3 DNA: TGTGCCAGCAGTTTACCACAGGGGGCGGCGGGTCAGCCCCAGCATTTT. The V gene is TRBV6-5, the J gene TRBJ1-5; TRBD1 matches 9 bases. The trim removed 4 bases at V and 6 bases at J, leaving 10 bases unmatched. The CDR3 is made up of 16 amino acids. Germline assignment: CDR1 MNHEY and CDR2 SVGAGI.

This clone was counted between two and nine times. V and J are TRBV6-5 and TRBJ1-2; D is perhaps TRBD1 (5 bases). The germline V gene has CDR1 MNHEY and CDR2 SVGAGI. This CDR3 contains 12 residues. Trimming took off 2 bases at V and 4 bases at J, with 5 bases between the two ends. CDR3 in amino acids: CASSYDSYGYTF. The DNA for the CDR3 is TGTGCCAGCAGTTACGACAGCTATGGCTACACCTTC.

The rearrangement joins TRBV23-1 to TRBJ2-7, with D hard to call. TRBV23-1 is reported as an ORF; its role is uncertain. With 0 bases removed from V and 3 bases from J, the gap between germline ends came to 9 bases. The length of the CDR3 is 14 residues. The CDR3 is CASSQSEVSYEQYF. CDR3 in DNA: TGCGCCAGCAGTCAATCAGAGGTCAGCTACGAGCAGTACTTC.

This rearrangement joins TRBV5-6 to TRBJ1-3, with 9 positions matching TRBD1. Germline V gives CDR1 SGHDT, CDR2 YYEEEE. V trimming: 2 bases; J trimming: 7 bases; junction bases outside the gene matches: 13. The CDR3 contains 17 residues. CDR3 sequence (DNA): TGTGCCAGCAGCTTTGGACTTACTGGGACAGGGTGGAACACCATATATTTT. Its protein is CASSFGLTGTGWNTIYF.

The V gene is TRBV20-1, the J gene TRBJ2-7; TRBD2 aligns across 7 bases. Unmatched junction bases numbered 7, after V lost 3 bases and J lost 2 bases. The CDR3 extends over 14 amino acids. Per germline, CDR1 DFQATT and CDR2 SNEGSKA (reference sequence). This CDR3 reads CSASPQRGPYEQYF. The CDR3 DNA sequence: TGCAGTGCTAGTCCCCAGCGGGGCCCCTACGAGCAGTACTTC.

The chain combines TRBV9 with TRBJ2-5, with 10 positions matching TRBD1. With V trimmed by 3 bases and J by 5 bases, 4 bases remained unmatched. Looked up from germline, CDR1 is SGDLS and CDR2 is YYNGEE. This CDR3 is built from 14 residues. In DNA form, the CDR3 reads TGTGCCAGCAGCGCCGGGACAGGGGCTGAGACCCAGTACTTC. The encoded protein is CASSAGTGAETQYF.

V and J are TRBV7-8 and TRBJ1-3; perhaps TRBD1 as D (5 bases). The CDR3 sequence is 16 residues long. V was cut by 2 bases and J by 1 base, with 12 bases left in between. Germline V gene lookup returns CDR1 SGHVS and CDR2 FQNEAQ. The CDR3 DNA is TGTGCCAGCAGCTTAACGGTACGGGGGTCTGGAAACACCATATATTTT. Residues: CASSLTVRGSGNTIYF.

The V and J genes are TRBV2 and TRBJ2-7; tentatively, D is TRBD1 (6 bases). This CDR3 is 12 amino acids long. The germline gives CDR1 SNHLY, CDR2 FYNNEI. CDR3 DNA sequence: TGTGCCAGCAGTGAGGAAGGGGACACTTGTCTCGTC. Protein: CASSEEGDTCLV.

The V and J genes are TRBV18 and TRBJ2-1; 9 bases map to TRBD1. In germline, CDR1 is KGHSH, CDR2 LQKENI. V lost 4 bases to trimming and J lost 9 bases; unmatched junction nucleotides: 7. The CDR3 extends over 14 amino acids. The CDR3: CASSRDRDSGEQFF. The CDR3 DNA reads TGTGCCAGCTCACGGGACAGGGACAGCGGTGAGCAGTTCTTC. Complete variable domain (other parts from reference TRBV18 and TRBJ2-1): NAGVMQNPRHLVRRRGQEARLRCSPMKGHSHVYWYRQLPEEGLKFMVYLQKENIIDESGMPKERFSAEFPKEGPSILRIQQVVRGDSAAYFCASSRDRDSGEQFFGPGTRLTVL.

The V gene is TRBV4-1, the J gene TRBJ2-5; 8 bases match TRBD2. Looked up from germline, CDR1 is MGHRA and CDR2 is YSYEKL. The CDR3 spans 16 residues. The V gene end was trimmed by 0 bases and the J gene end by 5 bases; junction bases not matched to a gene: 8. The CDR3 DNA sequence: TGCGCCAGCAGCCAAGATATCAACCGGGAGGGGGAGACCCAGTACTTC. Translation: CASSQDINREGETQYF.